Below, 3 T cell receptor beta chains from the same sample are listed, as sequenced in a study of vaccination and CD4 T cells after COVID-19. The antigens for these receptors are not known. Cultured CD4+ T cells had their DNA profiled by the Oncomine TCR Beta short-read assay. TCRdb re-called the PCR reads through MiXCR, storing one row per CDR3 protein. The sample shows 21,000 or so distinct CDR3 sequences, about three quarters of them seen only once. The sample's treatment: roughly 10-day PBMC culture with coronavirus spike peptide pools or control peptides (ViraFEST assay). Source material: CD4+ T cells from blood, cultured in vitro. All receptors come from a human donor who had recovered from COVID-19.

On this clonotype: At one of its ends the junction is not consistent with the germline gene, which may arise from a read error. The chain is built from TRBV20-1 and TRBJ1-5; D gene unclear. Germline CDR1 is DFQATT and CDR2 is SNEGSKA (reference sequence). This CDR3 has 14 residues. In nucleotides, the CDR3 is TGCGGTGCTAGAGTGGGCGGGGGCAATCAGCCCCAGCATTTT. It is translated as CGARVGGGNQPQHF.

V and J are TRBV20-1 and TRBJ1-5; D not resolved. Germline V gives CDR1 DFQATT, CDR2 SNEGSKA (reference sequence). The CDR3 has 10 residues. The V end lost 3 bases, the J end lost 9 bases, and 6 bases lay between the germline ends. This CDR3 is CSASRTPQHF. CDR3 bases: TGCAGTGCTAGCCGGACGCCCCAGCATTTT.

This chain uses TRBV6-2 or TRBV6-3 with TRBJ2-2, with D perhaps matching TRBD1 (6 bases). V was trimmed by 6 bases and J by 6 bases, leaving 17 bases between them. Germline V gives CDR1 MNHEY, CDR2 SVGEGT. CDR3 length: 15 amino acids. In DNA, the CDR3 is TGTGCCAGCAGCCGAATTACACAGGGTTCCGGGGAGCTGTTTTTT. Its protein is CASSRITQGSGELFF.